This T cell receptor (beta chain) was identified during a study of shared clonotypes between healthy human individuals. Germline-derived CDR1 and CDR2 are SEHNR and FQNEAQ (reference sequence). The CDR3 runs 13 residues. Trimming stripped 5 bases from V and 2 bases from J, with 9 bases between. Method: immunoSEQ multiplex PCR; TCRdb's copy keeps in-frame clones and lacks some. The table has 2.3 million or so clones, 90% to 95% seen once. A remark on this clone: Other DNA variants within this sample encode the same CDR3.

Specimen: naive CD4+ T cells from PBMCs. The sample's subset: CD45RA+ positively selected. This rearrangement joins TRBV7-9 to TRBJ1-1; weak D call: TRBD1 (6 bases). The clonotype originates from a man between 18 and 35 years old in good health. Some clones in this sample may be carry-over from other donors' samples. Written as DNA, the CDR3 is TGTGCCAGCAGCCGCAGGGGAAACACTGAAGCTTTCTTT. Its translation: CASSRRGNTEAFF.